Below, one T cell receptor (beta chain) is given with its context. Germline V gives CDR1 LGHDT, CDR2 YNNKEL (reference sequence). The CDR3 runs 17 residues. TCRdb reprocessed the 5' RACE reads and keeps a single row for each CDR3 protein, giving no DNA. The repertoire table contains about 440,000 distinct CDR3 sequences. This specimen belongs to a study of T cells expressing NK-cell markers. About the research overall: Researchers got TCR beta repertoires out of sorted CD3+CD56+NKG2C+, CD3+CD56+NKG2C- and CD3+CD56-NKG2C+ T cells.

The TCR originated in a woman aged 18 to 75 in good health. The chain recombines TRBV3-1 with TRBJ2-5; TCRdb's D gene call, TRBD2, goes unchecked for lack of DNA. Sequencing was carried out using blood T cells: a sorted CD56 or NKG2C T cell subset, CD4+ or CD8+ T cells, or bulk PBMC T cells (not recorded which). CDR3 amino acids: CASSPNPGSGGTWTQYF.